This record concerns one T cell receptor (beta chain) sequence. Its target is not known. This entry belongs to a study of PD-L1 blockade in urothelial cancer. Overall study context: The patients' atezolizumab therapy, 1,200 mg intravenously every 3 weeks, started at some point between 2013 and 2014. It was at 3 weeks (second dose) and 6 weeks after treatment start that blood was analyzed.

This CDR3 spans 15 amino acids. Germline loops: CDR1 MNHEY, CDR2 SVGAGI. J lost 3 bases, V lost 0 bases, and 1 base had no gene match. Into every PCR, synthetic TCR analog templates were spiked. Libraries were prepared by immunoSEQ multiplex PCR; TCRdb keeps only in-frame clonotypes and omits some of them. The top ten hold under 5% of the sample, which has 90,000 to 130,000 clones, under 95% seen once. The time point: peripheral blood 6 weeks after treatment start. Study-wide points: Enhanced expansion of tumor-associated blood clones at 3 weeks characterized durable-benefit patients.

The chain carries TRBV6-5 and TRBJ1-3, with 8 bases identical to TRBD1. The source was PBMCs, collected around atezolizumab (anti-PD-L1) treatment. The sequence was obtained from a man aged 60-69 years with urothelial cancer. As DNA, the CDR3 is TGTGCCAGCAGTTACTCGACAGGGGATGGAAACACCATATATTTT. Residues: CASSYSTGDGNTIYF.